This TCR beta chain was sequenced for a study of vaccination and CD4 T cells after COVID-19. As concerns this clonotype: What it binds is not known.

The CDR3 is 12 amino acids. The germline CDR1 and CDR2 sequences are SGHVS and FQNEAQ. Trimming shortened V by 3 bases and J by 12 bases, and 12 bases separated the two germline ends. Time point indicated: late sampling 161 to 241 days after vaccination in a few convalescent patients. The treatment: roughly ten-day PBMC culture with coronavirus spike peptide pools or control peptides (ViraFEST assay). CD4+ T cells that had been cultured provided DNA sequenced with the Oncomine TCR Beta short-read assay. Investigators isolated genomic DNA from cultured CD4+ T cells. TCRdb re-derived calls from the PCR reads in MiXCR, one entry per CDR3 protein. The profile covers 21,000 or so distinct CDR3 sequences, with approximately 42% appearing a single time and just under 5% taken by the ten largest.

This sequence joins TRBV7-8 and TRBJ2-4; weak D call: TRBD2 (5 bases). The material was CD4+ T cells from blood, cultured in vitro, obtained about 7 months after SARS-CoV-2 vaccination. The TCR was taken from a human donor who had recovered from COVID-19. The CDR3 DNA follows: TGTGCCAGCAGCTTGTTTAGCGCCACTCAGTACTTC. It specifies CASSLFSATQYF.